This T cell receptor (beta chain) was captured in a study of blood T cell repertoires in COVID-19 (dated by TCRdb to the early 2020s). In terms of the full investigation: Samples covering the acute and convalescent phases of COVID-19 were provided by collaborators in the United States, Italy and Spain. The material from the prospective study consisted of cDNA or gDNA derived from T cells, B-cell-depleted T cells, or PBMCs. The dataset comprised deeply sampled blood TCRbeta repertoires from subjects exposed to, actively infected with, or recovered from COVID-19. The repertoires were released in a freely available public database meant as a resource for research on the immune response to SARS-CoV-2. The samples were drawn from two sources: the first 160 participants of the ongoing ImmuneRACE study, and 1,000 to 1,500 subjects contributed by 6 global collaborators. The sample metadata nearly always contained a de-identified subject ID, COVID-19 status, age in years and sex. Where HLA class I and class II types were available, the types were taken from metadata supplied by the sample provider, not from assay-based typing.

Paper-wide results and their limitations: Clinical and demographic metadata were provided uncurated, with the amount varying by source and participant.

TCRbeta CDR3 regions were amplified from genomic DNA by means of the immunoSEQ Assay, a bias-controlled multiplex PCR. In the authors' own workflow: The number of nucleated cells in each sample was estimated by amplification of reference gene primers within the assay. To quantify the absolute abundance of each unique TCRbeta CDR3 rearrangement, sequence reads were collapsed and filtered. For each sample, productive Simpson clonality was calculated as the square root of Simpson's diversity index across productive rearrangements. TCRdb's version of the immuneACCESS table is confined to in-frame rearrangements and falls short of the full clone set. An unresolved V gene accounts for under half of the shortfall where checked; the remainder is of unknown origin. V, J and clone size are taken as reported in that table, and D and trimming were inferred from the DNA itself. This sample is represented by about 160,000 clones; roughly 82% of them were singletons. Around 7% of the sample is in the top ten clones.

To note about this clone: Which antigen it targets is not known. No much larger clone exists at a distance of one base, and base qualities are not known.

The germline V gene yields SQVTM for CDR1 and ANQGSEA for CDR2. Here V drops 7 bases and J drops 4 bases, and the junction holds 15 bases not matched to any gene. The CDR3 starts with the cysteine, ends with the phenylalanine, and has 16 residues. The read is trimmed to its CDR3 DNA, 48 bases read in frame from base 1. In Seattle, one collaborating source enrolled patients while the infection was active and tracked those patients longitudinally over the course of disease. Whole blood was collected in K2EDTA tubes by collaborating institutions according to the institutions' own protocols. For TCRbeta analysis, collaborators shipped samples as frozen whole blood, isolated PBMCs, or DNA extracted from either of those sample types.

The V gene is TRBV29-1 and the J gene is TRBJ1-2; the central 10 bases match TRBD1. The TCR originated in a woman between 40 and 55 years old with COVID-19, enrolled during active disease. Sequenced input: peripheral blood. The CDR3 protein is CSGYGTGVGVGYGYTF. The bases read TGCAGCGGCTACGGGACAGGGGTCGGGGTGGGCTATGGCTACACCTTC.